A single sample is the source of the 19 T cell receptor beta chains below, sequenced in a study of post-analysis software for immune sequencing data. Included in the TCR beta cDNA libraries were unique molecular identifiers. Each CDR3 protein is one row after TCRdb ran MiXCR on the PCR reads. The table includes about 150,000 distinct CDR3 sequences, over 25% detected once. Their recognized antigens are unknown. Study-level findings and limits: Among 4 or 5 TRBV segments more frequent in patients than controls were TRBV5-6, TRBV5-1 and TRBV20-1.

Sequencing was performed on blood. Source of these receptors: a girl between 10 and 17 years old with multiple sclerosis.

Ten or more counts support this clonotype. The chain recombines TRBV6-5 with TRBJ2-7; D unclear. Per the germline V gene, CDR1 is MNHEY and CDR2 is SVGAGI. The CDR3 contains 13 residues. With 2 bases removed from V and 3 bases from J, the gap between germline ends came to 8 bases. CDR3 amino acids: CASSYEHDYEQYF. The DNA of the CDR3 is TGTGCCAGCAGTTACGAACACGACTACGAGCAGTACTTC.

CDR3 sequence: CAWGVGTSGSKTYEQYF. CDR3 DNA: TGTGCCTGGGGCGTTGGGACTAGCGGGAGCAAGACCTACGAGCAGTACTTC. The V gene is TRBV30, the J gene TRBJ2-7, with TRBD2 matching over 14 bases. The CDR3 contains 17 residues. The V segment lost 5 bases and the J segment 2 bases; nucleotides outside the gene matches: 11. Per germline, CDR1 GTSNPN and CDR2 SVGIG (reference sequence).

This chain connects TRBV30 to TRBJ1-1; no firm D call. V dropped 1 base and J dropped 3 bases, with 9 bases sitting between them. CDR3 size: 13 residues. CDR1 is GTSNPN and CDR2 is SVGIG in the germline V gene (reference sequence). Written as DNA, the CDR3 is TGTGCCTGGAGTGGAGGAGAGCACACTGAAGCTTTCTTT. Its protein is CAWSGGEHTEAFF.

This clonotype was counted between two and nine times. The rearrangement joins TRBV29-1 to TRBJ2-7; the match to TRBD1 covers 9 bases. The length of the CDR3 is 12 residues. Trimming cost V 7 bases and J 6 bases; bases outside gene matches: 7. Germline V gives CDR1 SQVTM, CDR2 ANQGSEA. This chain's CDR3 is CSEGQGGREQYF. CDR3 coding DNA: TGCAGCGAGGGACAGGGCGGGCGCGAGCAGTACTTC.

Regarding this clonotype: A single base separates this from a much larger clone, so it may be a read error. This chain links TRBV10-3 with TRBJ2-6; 9 positions match TRBD2. This CDR3 has 16 residues. The V and J ends lost 9 bases and 4 bases, in that order; junction bases with no gene match: 10. Germline V gene sequence: CDR1 ENHRY, CDR2 SYGVKD. This CDR3 is CAIAGGSGKGANVLTF. CDR3 coding DNA: TGTGCCATAGCGGGAGGATCGGGGAAGGGGGCCAACGTCCTGACTTTC.

At least ten counts were recorded for this clonotype. This chain joins TRBV5-1 and TRBJ2-3; no clear D. The CDR3 extends over 13 amino acids. In germline, CDR1 is SGHRS, CDR2 YFSETQ. V lost 6 bases to trimming and J lost 2 bases, with 10 bases between them. The CDR3 DNA sequence: TGCGCCAGCAAGTACACATTCACAGATACGCAGTATTTT. It encodes CASKYTFTDTQYF.

The chain has TRBV12-3 or TRBV12-4 and TRBJ1-1, with D uncertain. V lost 6 bases and J lost 1, with 15 bases in between. The CDR3 is made up of 15 amino acids. CDR3 sequence reads: CASSPRMVANTEAFF. The CDR3 region has the DNA TGTGCCAGCAGCCCGAGGATGGTGGCGAACACTGAAGCTTTCTTT.

This clonotype was picked up many times. The V and J genes are TRBV7-3 and TRBJ2-1; 9 positions agree with TRBD2. The CDR3 consists of 15 residues. Germline trimming cut 5 bases from V and 6 bases from J; bases unmatched to any gene: 8. Germline V gives CDR1 SGHTA, CDR2 FQGTGA. CDR3 nucleotides: TGTGCCAGCAGCCGCCGACTAGCGGCGCTCAATGAGCAGTTCTTC. Translated, it gives CASSRRLAALNEQFF.

Points on this clonotype: One end of the junction fails to match germline, which may point to a read error. The chain is built from TRBV28 and TRBJ2-1; D is uncertain. The CDR3 covers 15 residues. Germline CDR1 reads MDHEN; CDR2 reads SYDVKM. The CDR3 region is CAGSSALVGYNEQFF. In DNA, the CDR3 is TGTGCCGGCAGTTCCGCCCTGGTTGGGTATAATGAGCAGTTCTTC. Supplemented by reference TRBV28 and TRBJ2-1, the full variable domain reads DVKVTQSSRYLVKRTGEKVFLECVQDMDHENMFWYRQDPGLGLRLIYFSYDVKMKEKGDIPEGYSVSREKKERFSLILESASTNQTSMYLCAGSSALVGYNEQFFGPGTRLTVL.

This chain uses TRBV11-2 with TRBJ1-1; possible D gene TRBD1, 6 bases. This CDR3 has 14 amino acids. The germline V and J ends were trimmed by 7 bases and 2 bases, with 14 bases remaining between them. The germline CDR1 and CDR2 sequences are SGHAT and FQNNGV. The CDR3 sequence is CASTIGGGNTEAFF. The CDR3 nucleotides are TGTGCCAGCACCATAGGGGGTGGAAACACTGAAGCTTTCTTT.

This sequence joins TRBV6-1 and TRBJ1-2; 8 nucleotides line up with TRBD1. Germline V gene lookup returns CDR1 MNHNS and CDR2 SASEGT. This CDR3 is built from 15 residues. V lost 5 bases, J lost 3 bases, and 8 bases stayed unmatched. The CDR3 sequence: CASSKGQGKDYGYTF. The CDR3 bases are TGTGCCAGCAGTAAAGGACAGGGCAAGGACTATGGCTACACCTTC.

The gene calls are TRBV28 and TRBJ1-4; a possible D gene is TRBD1 (6 bases). CDR3 length: 15 amino acids. V gave up 6 bases and J gave up 8 bases, with 19 bases separating them. The germline gives CDR1 MDHEN, CDR2 SYDVKM. The CDR3 nucleotides read TGTGCCAGCAGATCCGGACAGTGGGAGCGGGAAAAACTGTTTTTT. Amino acid sequence: CASRSGQWEREKLFF.

A few counts support this clonotype. The CDR3 spells CASSLRTEKLFF. The CDR3 region has the DNA TGTGCCAGCAGTTTAAGGACGGAAAAACTGTTTTTT. The chain recombines TRBV12-3 or TRBV12-4 with TRBJ1-4; the D is unclear. Trimming took 2 bases from V and 8 from J, leaving 6 bases between them. The CDR3 has 12 amino acids.

This clonotype was counted only a few times. The genes are TRBV6-6 and TRBJ1-1; 8 positions match TRBD1. Germline loops: CDR1 MNHNY, CDR2 SVGAGI (reference sequence). This CDR3 has 14 amino acids. The V gene end was trimmed by 6 bases and the J gene end by 1 base; junction bases not matched to a gene: 4. CDR3 coding DNA: TGTGCCAGCAGCCCGACAGGGGCGAACACTGAAGCTTTCTTT. Its protein product is CASSPTGANTEAFF.

This clonotype was detected a few times. A much larger clone lies a single base off, so this may be a read error. This sequence joins TRBV6-4 and TRBJ2-1; 8 bases are shared with TRBD2. CDR1 and CDR2 from the germline V gene are MRHNA and SNTAGT. V shed 4 bases and J 4 bases; nucleotides not matched to a gene: 6. This CDR3 contains 15 residues. CDR3: CASSAPSGPYNEQFF. DNA for the CDR3: TGTGCCAGCAGTGCACCTAGCGGGCCGTACAATGAGCAGTTCTTC.

This clonotype was recorded many times. This chain connects TRBV16 to TRBJ2-7; no firm D call. Trimming removed 0 bases from V and 2 bases from J, with 8 bases in between. Germline V gives CDR1 KGHSY, CDR2 FQNENV. The CDR3 extends over 14 amino acids. The CDR3 bases are TGTGCCAGCAGCCAATCGTACCGCACCTACGAGCAGTACTTC. As protein: CASSQSYRTYEQYF.

With respect to this clonotype: Being one base from a much bigger clone, this may be a read error. This sequence joins TRBV7-2 and TRBJ2-1, with a possible D match to TRBD1 (5 bases). Trimming took off 5 bases at V and 8 bases at J, with 10 bases between the two ends. There are 12 residues in the CDR3. Germline lookup yields CDR1 SGHTA and CDR2 FQGNSA. DNA for the CDR3: TGTGCCAGCAGCGCACAGGAGTATGAGCAGTTCTTC. Its translation is CASSAQEYEQFF.

The J gene is TRBJ2-1, the V gene TRBV9; TRBD2 matches at 7 bases. In germline, CDR1 is SGDLS, CDR2 YYNGEE. The trim removed 0 bases at V and 1 base at J, leaving 13 bases unmatched. This CDR3 has 19 residues. The CDR3 reads CASSVAGSGGGKSYNEQFF. The CDR3 DNA is TGTGCCAGCAGCGTAGCCGGGTCCGGGGGAGGGAAGTCCTACAATGAGCAGTTCTTC.

This clonotype has at least ten counts. The V and J genes are TRBV6-6 and TRBJ2-6; D is perhaps TRBD1 (6 bases). V was clipped by 6 bases and J by 12 bases, with 18 bases between them. The CDR3 sequence is 14 residues long. Per the germline V gene, CDR1 is MNHNY and CDR2 is SVGAGI (reference sequence). This CDR3 is CASRDSLQQLVLTF. CDR3 in DNA: TGTGCCAGCAGGGACAGTCTTCAGCAACTCGTCCTGACTTTC.